The present T cell receptor beta chain was sequenced within a study of blood T cell repertoires in COVID-19. The CDR3 spans 16 residues. Germline CDR1 SNHLY, CDR2 FYNNEI. With 0 bases removed from V and 2 bases from J, the gap between germline ends came to 11 bases. Only in-frame clones appear in the TCRdb table, and some are missing; sequencing was by immunoSEQ multiplex PCR. The data show 100,000 to 150,000 clones, 85% seen once. The gene calls are TRBV2 and TRBJ2-1; D is possibly TRBD2 (6 bases). Specimen: peripheral blood. This clonotype was obtained from a man at least 80 years old with active or convalescent COVID-19. CDR3 bases: TGTGCCAGCAGTGAAGCCGGACGGGGGACCTACAATGAGCAGTTCTTC. Amino acid sequence: CASSEAGRGTYNEQFF.